This is a list of T cell receptor beta chains from one sample in a study of vaccination and CD4 T cells after COVID-19. TCRdb reprocessed the PCR reads via MiXCR and lists one record per CDR3 protein. The table records 15,000 to 20,000 distinct CDR3 sequences, 30% to 45% of them present only once. No antigens are known for them. Sequencing was done on a sample of CD4+ T cells from blood, cultured in vitro. The receptors shown here come from a human donor who had recovered from COVID-19. The CDR3 runs from the conserved cysteine through the conserved F or W. D genes are given only for firm matches. Clone size is not always given. Where it is, it says once, few, many or a class for expanded clones.

DNA,CDR3,size,V,J,D
TGTGCCATCAGTGAGTTCAGCCGGGACAATGAGCAGTTCTTC,CAISEFSRDNEQFF,.,TRBV10-3,TRBJ2-1,.
TGTGCCAGTCAAAAAGGACAGGGCCCCAATCAGCCCCAGCATTTT,CASQKGQGPNQPQHF,.,TRBV19,TRBJ1-5,TRBD1
TGCAGTGCTAGCGCTAGCGGGGTCGGGGGAGAGACCCAGTACTTC,CSASASGVGGETQYF,.,TRBV20-1,TRBJ2-5,TRBD2
TGTGCCACCGATTCCGGGACAGGGCGTTTTGGCTACACCTTC,CATDSGTGRFGYTF,.,TRBV19,TRBJ1-2,TRBD1
TGTGCCAGTAGTCGTTTCGACCGGGGAAATGAGCAGTTCTTC,CASSRFDRGNEQFF,few,TRBV19,TRBJ2-1,.
TGTGCCACCAGTGATTTTGGCTCCCCCCAGTTCTTC,CATSDFGSPQFF,.,TRBV24-1,TRBJ2-1,.
TGTGCCAGCAGCGGCGGAGGGCCCCAGCATTTT,CASSGGGPQHF,.,TRBV11-2,TRBJ1-5,.
TGTGCCAGCAGTTCCTACCGACTAGACATCCCAGATTATACGCAGTATTTT,CASSSYRLDIPDYTQYF,.,TRBV28,TRBJ2-3,.
TGCGCCAGCAGCCAAACACAGGGGCGGCCCCAGCATTTT,CASSQTQGRPQHF,.,TRBV4-3,TRBJ1-5,TRBD1
TGTGCCAACGGGACCGCCTACGAGCAGTACTTC,CANGTAYEQYF,.,TRBV10-3,TRBJ2-7,.
TGTGCCAGCAGGAGAAGAGCGGGAGAATCGGTCACAGATACGCAGTATTTT,CASRRRAGESVTDTQYF,.,TRBV27,TRBJ2-3,TRBD2
TGTGCCAGCAGCTCAACTTGGACAGCGAACACTGAAGCTTTCTTT,CASSSTWTANTEAFF,.,TRBV11-1,TRBJ1-1,.
TGTGCCAGCAGCTCGATCAATGAGCAGTTCTTC,CASSSINEQFF,.,TRBV5-4,TRBJ2-1,.
TGTGCCAGCAGCCAGACTAGCGGGAGGGCGAAGTACTTC,CASSQTSGRAKYF,.,TRBV7-8,TRBJ2-7,TRBD2
TGTGCCAGCAGCTACCTCAGGGGGCTCGCAGATACGCAGTATTTT,CASSYLRGLADTQYF,few,TRBV7-9,TRBJ2-3,TRBD1
TGTGCCAGTAGCCCAGGGGCCACAGGCCAGTACTTC,CASSPGATGQYF,.,TRBV19,TRBJ2-5,.
TGTGCCAGCACTCGACTAGCGGGAGGCCGGGGAAGCACAGATACGCAGTATTTT,CASTRLAGGRGSTDTQYF,few,TRBV6-1,TRBJ2-3,TRBD2
TGTGCCAGCAGTTACGAACTGGCGGGATCCTACGAGCAGTACTTC,CASSYELAGSYEQYF,few,TRBV6-5,TRBJ2-7,.
TGTGCCAGCAGTTCCCAGGACAGGGGATATGGCTACACCTTC,CASSSQDRGYGYTF,.,TRBV6-2/TRBV6-3,TRBJ1-2,TRBD1
TGTGCCAGCAGCTCGCGAGCGGGAGGCACAGATACGCAGTATTTT,CASSSRAGGTDTQYF,.,TRBV7-9,TRBJ2-3,TRBD2
TGTGCCAGCAGTGCTGACAGGGTGGAGACCCAGTACTTC,CASSADRVETQYF,.,TRBV6-1,TRBJ2-5,TRBD1
TGTGCCAGCAGCTGGACTAGCGGGATTCGCAATGAGCAGTTCTTC,CASSWTSGIRNEQFF,.,TRBV28,TRBJ2-1,TRBD2
TGTGCCAGCAGTTTATTGGGCGGGTCCTACAATGAGCAGTTCTTC,CASSLLGGSYNEQFF,.,TRBV12-3/TRBV12-4,TRBJ2-1,.
TGTGCCAGCAGTTCCGGGACAGGGGGCGCCCCGTACGAGCAGTACTTC,CASSSGTGGAPYEQYF,.,TRBV6-2/TRBV6-3,TRBJ2-7,TRBD1
TGTGCCAGTAGGACGAAAATTGGGACTAGCGGGAGTCCATACGAGCAGTACTTC,CASRTKIGTSGSPYEQYF,.,TRBV19,TRBJ2-7,TRBD2
TGTGCCAGCAGCCCACTCAGGGGGAACTACAATGAGCAGTTCTTC,CASSPLRGNYNEQFF,.,TRBV7-9,TRBJ2-1,TRBD1
TGCGCCAGCAGCTTGGCGATCGCTTCCTACGAGCAGTACTTC,CASSLAIASYEQYF,.,TRBV5-1,TRBJ2-7,.
TGTGCCAGCGGTCATCCGGGGGGCTACGAGCAGTACTTC,CASGHPGGYEQYF,.,TRBV7-3,TRBJ2-7,TRBD2
TGTGCCAGCAGCCGAAGTTGGGTTCCCTCTAACACCGGGGAGCTGTTTTTT,CASSRSWVPSNTGELFF,.,TRBV6-1,TRBJ2-2,.
TGTGCCAGCAGTCGGAGATTGGGGACAGGGTATGACTCACCCCTCCACTTT,CASSRRLGTGYDSPLHF,few,TRBV27,TRBJ1-6,TRBD1
TGTGCCAGCAGTGAAGAAGGACTTCGGTTAAATGAGCAGTTCTTC,CASSEEGLRLNEQFF,.,TRBV6-1,TRBJ2-1,.
TGTGCCAGTAGTACCCTTTTGCGGCGCTCCTACAATGAGCAGTTCTTC,CASSTLLRRSYNEQFF,.,TRBV19,TRBJ2-1,.
TGTGCCACCAGTGACTATAAGGACGCGACGGGGTACAATGAGCAGTTCTTC,CATSDYKDATGYNEQFF,.,TRBV24-1,TRBJ2-1,.
TGTGCCAGCAGCTTAGGACTAGCGGGAGGGCCTCAAGAGACCCAGTACTTC,CASSLGLAGGPQETQYF,few,TRBV7-2,TRBJ2-5,TRBD2
TGTGCCAGCAGCCCGACACAAAACACTGAAGCTTTCTTT,CASSPTQNTEAFF,.,TRBV7-9,TRBJ1-1,.
TGCAGTGCTTCTGGGACAGATAACACCGGGGAGCTGTTTTTT,CSASGTDNTGELFF,.,TRBV20-1,TRBJ2-2,TRBD1
TGCAGTGCTCCCCAGGACAGGGAGGATTCACCCCTCCACTTT,CSAPQDREDSPLHF,.,TRBV20-1,TRBJ1-6,TRBD1
TGTGCCAGCAGTTCCCTTGGGGGACAGTACGAGCAGTACTTC,CASSSLGGQYEQYF,few,TRBV28,TRBJ2-7,TRBD1
TGCAGCGGAGTAACAGACAGGGGTCCTGAAGCTTTCTTT,CSGVTDRGPEAFF,few,TRBV29-1,TRBJ1-1,TRBD1
TGTGCCAGCAGTTCGTGGGACAGGGTCTGGCGCGGCTACACCTTC,CASSSWDRVWRGYTF,.,TRBV28,TRBJ1-2,TRBD1
TGTGCCAGCAGTTATAGTCGAGATAATCAGCCCCAGCATTTT,CASSYSRDNQPQHF,few,TRBV6-5,TRBJ1-5,.
TGCAGTGCTAGAAGGGGGTTAGCTAATGAAAAACTGTTTTTT,CSARRGLANEKLFF,.,TRBV20-1,TRBJ1-4,.
TGCGCCAGCAGCTTGGATGGACTAGCGTACGAGCAGTACTTC,CASSLDGLAYEQYF,few,TRBV5-1,TRBJ2-7,TRBD2
TGTGCCAGCTCTCAGAGCTCTGGGGCCAACGTCCTGACTTTC,CASSQSSGANVLTF,few,TRBV18,TRBJ2-6,.
TGTGCCAGCAGTGCACTAGCGGGACTTATCGAGCAGTACTTC,CASSALAGLIEQYF,few,TRBV2,TRBJ2-7,TRBD2
TGTGCCAGCAGCTCGCGGACCGGTGCTGGGACCCAGTACTTC,CASSSRTGAGTQYF,large,TRBV7-7,TRBJ2-5,.
TGCGCCAGCAGCTTGGGGACACAGCAGTTCTTC,CASSLGTQQFF,.,TRBV5-1,TRBJ2-1,.
TGTGCCAGCAGTTTGACTAGCGGGAGCACAGATACGCAGTATTTT,CASSLTSGSTDTQYF,.,TRBV6-2/TRBV6-3,TRBJ2-3,TRBD2
TGTGCCACCCGGTACGGGCGCCAAGAGACCCAGTACTTC,CATRYGRQETQYF,.,TRBV15,TRBJ2-5,.
TGTGCCAGTAGTACACTAGGGGTCTTGGGAGAGACCCAGTACTTC,CASSTLGVLGETQYF,.,TRBV19,TRBJ2-5,.
TGCAGTGCTAGAGATAGCAGCGAGCAGTACTTC,CSARDSSEQYF,few,TRBV20-1,TRBJ2-7,.
TGTGCCAGCAGTTACCCCGAATTGACTAACAAAGAGACCCAGTACTTC,CASSYPELTNKETQYF,.,TRBV6-5,TRBJ2-5,.
TGTGCCTGGAGTGTAATGAGGGTCGGCACAGATACGCAGTATTTT,CAWSVMRVGTDTQYF,.,TRBV30,TRBJ2-3,.
TGTGCCACCCCCCTTGCTCACAGGGGATACGAGCAGTACTTC,CATPLAHRGYEQYF,.,TRBV24-1,TRBJ2-7,TRBD1
TGTGCCAGTAGGTCATGGGACTCCTACGAGCAGTACTTC,CASRSWDSYEQYF,.,TRBV19,TRBJ2-7,.
TGTGCCAGCAGCTTAAGCGGTGCTAGGTCCCTCCGTAGGACCCAGTACTTC,CASSLSGARSLRRTQYF,few,TRBV11-2,TRBJ2-5,.